The entry that follows covers one TCR beta chain sequence. This sample was included in a study of blood T cell repertoires in COVID-19. Across the study: Acute-phase and convalescent COVID-19 samples originated in the United States, Italy and Spain. Sample material is recorded as cDNA or gDNA derived from T cells, B-cell-depleted T cells, or PBMCs.

In the authors' methods: Nucleated cell counts were estimated from reference gene primer amplification. Assay used: immunoSEQ multiplex PCR; TCRdb lists only in-frame clones, some missing. The V and J calls and clone size were taken over from that table, and D and trimming were inferred from the DNA. The data show over 120,000 clones, approximately 89% seen once. CDR1 is SGHTA and CDR2 is FQGNSA in the germline V gene. The ends lost 2 bases at V and 5 bases at J; junction bases unmatched: 3. This CDR3 spans 14 amino acids. The chain links TRBV7-2 to TRBJ2-3; 8 bases fit TRBD1. The sample comprised peripheral blood. The origin of this receptor is a human donor in a cohort sampled during active COVID-19. Here the CDR3 reads CASSLQGAGDTQYF. Here the CDR3 DNA reads TGTGCCAGCAGCTTACAGGGGGCGGGAGATACGCAGTATTTT.